Listed here are 8 T cell receptor beta chains from one sample, sequenced in a study of shared clonotypes between healthy human individuals. Measured with immunoSEQ multiplex PCR; TCRdb has only the in-frame clones, and not every one. The table has over a million clones, 70% to 80% seen once. The sequenced sample consisted of memory CD4+ T cells sorted from blood. Stated subset: CD45RA-negative fraction. These receptors originate from a man in his late teens or twenties in good health.

This clone was observed a few times. V and J are TRBV15 and TRBJ1-3; D ambiguous. This CDR3 has 18 residues. Per germline, CDR1 LNHNV and CDR2 YYDKDF (reference sequence). Trimming took 2 bases from V and 0 from J, leaving 17 bases between them. Written as DNA, the CDR3 is TGTGCCACCAGCAGACCCGGAGTAGCCAGCAACTCTGGAAACACCATATATTTT. Protein: CATSRPGVASNSGNTIYF.

The chain employs TRBV7-8 and TRBJ2-1; D remains unclear. Germline lookup yields CDR1 SGHVS and CDR2 FQNEAQ. There are 12 residues in the CDR3. Trimming cost V 5 bases and J 3 bases, with 5 bases left between them. CDR3 residues: CASSLSYNEQFF. CDR3 in DNA: TGTGCCAGCAGCCTGAGCTACAATGAGCAGTTCTTC.

Of note for this clone: The sample carries other DNA sequences with the same CDR3. J is TRBJ1-1 and V is TRBV19; D not resolved. The CDR3 sequence is 13 residues long. Germline lookup yields CDR1 LNHDA and CDR2 SQIVND (reference sequence). V lost 4 bases, J lost 0 bases, and 6 bases lay in between. In nucleotides, the CDR3 is TGTGCCAGTAGTAGTGGCCTGAACACTGAAGCTTTCTTT. Its protein is CASSSGLNTEAFF.

The chain employs TRBV7-9 and TRBJ2-1, with D possibly being TRBD1 or TRBD2 (5 bases each). There are 15 residues in the CDR3. Germline CDR1 is SEHNR and CDR2 is FQNEAQ (reference sequence). Trimming cost V 1 base and J 6 bases, with 13 bases left between them. The CDR3 DNA sequence: TGTGCCAGCAGCTTAGGGGACGGGGTAGCCAATGAGCAGTTCTTC. It specifies CASSLGDGVANEQFF.

V usage is TRBV10-3 and J usage is TRBJ2-1, with unresolved D. CDR3 size: 13 residues. Germline assignment: CDR1 ENHRY and CDR2 SYGVKD. Trimming stripped 3 bases from V and 10 bases from J, with 13 bases between. The CDR3 coding sequence is TGTGCCATCAGTGAAGGAGCTAGAAAAGAGCAGTTCTTC. Its translation: CAISEGARKEQFF.

Here the CDR3 DNA reads TGTGCCAGCAGTGTGCGATCCATCACAGATACGCAGTATTTT. It is translated as CASSVRSITDTQYF. This chain joins TRBV6-1 and TRBJ2-3; unclear D gene. The CDR3 totals 14 residues. Trimming stripped 4 bases from V and 2 bases from J, with 10 bases between. Looked up from germline, CDR1 is MNHNS and CDR2 is SASEGT.

The rearrangement links TRBV2 to TRBJ1-5; a possible D gene is TRBD1 (6 bases). V gave up 11 bases and J gave up 1 base, with 12 bases separating them. The germline CDR1 and CDR2 sequences are SNHLY and FYNNEI. This CDR3 has 13 amino acids. Here the CDR3 reads CAGGQLSNQPQHF. CDR3 bases: TGTGCCGGCGGACAGCTAAGCAATCAGCCCCAGCATTTT.

The rearrangement links TRBV30 to TRBJ1-1; D not resolved. This CDR3 has 16 amino acids. V was trimmed by 2 bases and J by 2 bases, leaving 18 bases between them. In germline, CDR1 is GTSNPN, CDR2 SVGIG (reference sequence). This CDR3 reads CAWSWTLTSTNTEAFF. The CDR3 coding sequence is TGTGCCTGGAGTTGGACCCTCACCTCTACAAACACTGAAGCTTTCTTT.